Sequencing of this T cell receptor (beta chain) was carried out in a study of control samples from healthy donors and cancer patients. Assay used: immunoSEQ multiplex PCR; TCRdb lists only in-frame clones, some missing. The sample holds around 100,000 clones, 87% seen once. There are 11 residues in the CDR3. V dropped 1 base and J dropped 11 bases, with 11 bases sitting between them. CDR1 is DFQATT and CDR2 is SNEGSKA in the germline V gene (reference sequence). The specimen was blood. The gene calls are TRBV20-1 and TRBJ1-1; the D is unclear. This TCR was recovered from a woman between 45 and 60 years old in good health. CDR3 in DNA: TGCAGTGCTAGAGCACCAGGAGTGGCTTTCTTT. Translation: CSARAPGVAFF.